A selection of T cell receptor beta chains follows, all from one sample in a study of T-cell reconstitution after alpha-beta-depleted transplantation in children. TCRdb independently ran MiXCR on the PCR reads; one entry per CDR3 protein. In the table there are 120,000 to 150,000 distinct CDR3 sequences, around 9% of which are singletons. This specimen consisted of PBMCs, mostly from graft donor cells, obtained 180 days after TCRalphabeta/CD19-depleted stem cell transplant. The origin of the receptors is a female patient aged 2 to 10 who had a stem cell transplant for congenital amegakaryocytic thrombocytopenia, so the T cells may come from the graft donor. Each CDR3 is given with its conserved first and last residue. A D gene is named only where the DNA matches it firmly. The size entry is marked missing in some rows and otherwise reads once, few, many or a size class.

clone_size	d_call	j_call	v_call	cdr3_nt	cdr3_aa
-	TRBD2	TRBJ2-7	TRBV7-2	TGTGCCAGCAGCTCAACTCTAGCGGGAGCCCACGAGCAGTACTTC	CASSSTLAGAHEQYF
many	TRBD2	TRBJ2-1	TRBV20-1	TGCAGTGCTAGAGTGGCACTAGCGGTTTACAATGAGCAGTTCTTC	CSARVALAVYNEQFF
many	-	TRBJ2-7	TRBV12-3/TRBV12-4	TGTGCCAGCAGTCCAGGACCGGTCCAGGGACTTTACGAGCAGTACTTC	CASSPGPVQGLYEQYF
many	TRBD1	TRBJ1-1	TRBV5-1	TGCGCCAGCACCCAACAGGGGTTTACTGAAGCTTTCTTT	CASTQQGFTEAFF
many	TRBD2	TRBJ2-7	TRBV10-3	TGTGCCATCAGCGGGACTAGCGGCTCCTACGAGCAGTACTTC	CAISGTSGSYEQYF
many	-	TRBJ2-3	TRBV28	TGTGCCAGCAGTCCCAGGCTAGCGCGCACAGATACGCAGTATTTT	CASSPRLARTDTQYF
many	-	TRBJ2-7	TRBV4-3	TGCGCCAGCAGCCAAGTGAGGCTGAGAGACTCCTACGAGCAGTACTTC	CASSQVRLRDSYEQYF
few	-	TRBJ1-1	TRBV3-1	TGTGCCAGCAGCCTCGTACAAAGTGAAGCTTTCTTT	CASSLVQSEAFF
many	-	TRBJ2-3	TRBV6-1	TGTGCCAGCAGGTTGGGGGGCACAGATACGCAGTATTTT	CASRLGGTDTQYF
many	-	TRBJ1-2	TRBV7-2	TGTGCCAGCAGCTTAGTATTTGACGGCTCCTATGGCTACACCTTC	CASSLVFDGSYGYTF
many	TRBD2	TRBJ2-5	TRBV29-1	TGCAGCGTTGATCGCCAAGCGGGATCCCAAGAGACCCAGTACTTC	CSVDRQAGSQETQYF
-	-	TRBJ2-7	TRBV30	TGTGCCTTCGGGACCTCCTACGAGCAGTACTTC	CAFGTSYEQYF
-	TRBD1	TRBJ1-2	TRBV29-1	TGCAGCGTTCAGGAAAGTTACAGGGGACCCTATGGCTACACCTTC	CSVQESYRGPYGYTF
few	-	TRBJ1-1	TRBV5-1	TGCGCCAGCAGATTTAGGGTGGCGCTGAACACTGAAGCTTTCTTT	CASRFRVALNTEAFF
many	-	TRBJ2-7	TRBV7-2	TGTGCCAGCAGCTTAAAGGCAGACTACGAGCAGTACTTC	CASSLKADYEQYF
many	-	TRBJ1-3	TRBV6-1	TGTGCCAGCAGTGTAATACTGCATGGAAACACCATATATTTT	CASSVILHGNTIYF
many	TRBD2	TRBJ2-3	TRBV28	TGTGCCAGCAGTTTTTTTTTAGCGGGAATCACAGATACGCAGTATTTT	CASSFFLAGITDTQYF
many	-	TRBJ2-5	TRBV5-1	TGCGCCAGCAGGATAGGGTACAGGCCTTGGGGAGAGACCCAGTACTTC	CASRIGYRPWGETQYF
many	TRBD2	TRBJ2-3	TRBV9	TGTGCCAGCAGCGCGGTTAGCGGGAGGAGCACAGATACGCAGTATTTT	CASSAVSGRSTDTQYF
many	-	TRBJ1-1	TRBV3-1	TGTGCCAGCAGCCATACCTGGGGTTCCCCGAAATTGAACACTGAAGCTTTCTTT	CASSHTWGSPKLNTEAFF
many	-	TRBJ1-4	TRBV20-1	TGCAGTGCTAGCCAGGGACACCATAATGAAAAACTGTTTTTT	CSASQGHHNEKLFF
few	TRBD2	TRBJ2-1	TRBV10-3	TGTGCCATCAGGCCTAGCGGGACCTACAATGAGCAGTTCTTC	CAIRPSGTYNEQFF
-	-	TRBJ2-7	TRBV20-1	TGCAGTGCCCAGTCAATGGTCGGAGGCCTGGGCTACGAGCAGTACTTC	CSAQSMVGGLGYEQYF
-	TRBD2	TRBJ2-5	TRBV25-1	TGTGCCAGCAGTGAATATTCGGCACTAGCGGGACAAGAGACCCAGTACTTC	CASSEYSALAGQETQYF
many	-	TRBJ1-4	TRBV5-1	TGCGCCAGCAGCTTGGCCTATGCAACTAATGAAAAACTGTTTTTT	CASSLAYATNEKLFF
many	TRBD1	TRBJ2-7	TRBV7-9	TGTGCCAGCAGCGGTGGACAGGACTACGAGCAGTACTTC	CASSGGQDYEQYF
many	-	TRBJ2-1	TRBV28	TGTGCCAGCAGTTCCCCCGGGATCAATGAGCAGTTCTTC	CASSSPGINEQFF
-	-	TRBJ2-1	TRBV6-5	TGTGCCAGCAGTTCTTGGCTAGCAGCTGAGCAGTTCTTC	CASSSWLAAEQFF
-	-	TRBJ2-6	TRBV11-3	TGTGCCAGCAGCCCCCGGGACTCCTCTGGGGCCAACGTCCTGACTTTC	CASSPRDSSGANVLTF
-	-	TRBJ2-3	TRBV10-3	TGTGCCATCAGTGCGATCACAGATACGCAGTATTTT	CAISAITDTQYF
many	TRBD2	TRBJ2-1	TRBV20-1	TGCAGTGCTCTTCGCGGGAGCGGAAGGAATGAGCAGTTCTTC	CSALRGSGRNEQFF